These 18 T cell receptor beta chains came from one sample sequenced in a study of shared clonotypes between healthy human individuals. Method: immunoSEQ multiplex PCR; TCRdb's copy keeps in-frame clones and lacks some. The sample contains approximately 720,000 clones, 60% to 80% of which appear only once. Sequenced sample: memory CD4+ T cells sorted from blood. This sample's subset: CD45RA-negative fraction. These receptors all stem from a woman aged 25-40 years in good health.

The CDR3 is CASSAHRSGASEYF. The CDR3 coding sequence is TGTGCCAGCAGCGCTCACCGCTCAGGGGCGTCGGAGTATTTT. V is TRBV5-4 and J is TRBJ2-3; maybe TRBD1 (6 bases). The CDR3 has 14 amino acids. The germline V and J ends were trimmed by 4 bases and 13 bases, with 22 bases remaining between them. CDR1 is SGHNT and CDR2 is YYREEE in the germline V gene (reference sequence).

This clone was picked up many times. V usage is TRBV21-1 and J usage is TRBJ2-7; the table's D call, TRBD1, was not checked against the DNA. TRBV21-1 is described as a pseudogene. The CDR3 loop spans 15 amino acids. This CDR3 is CASRQGTARSYEQYF. CDR3 sequence (DNA): TGTGCCAGCAGACAAGGGACAGCACGCTCCTACGAGCAGTACTTC.

The rearrangement joins TRBV28 to TRBJ2-7; 8 bases agree with TRBD1. J lost 7 bases, V lost 6 bases, and 11 bases had no gene match. Germline CDR1 MDHEN, CDR2 SYDVKM. The CDR3 spans 14 residues. The DNA for the CDR3 is TGTGCCAGCAGCCCACAGGACAGGGCCTGGGAGCAGTACTTC. Protein product: CASSPQDRAWEQYF.

This clone occurred a few times. Other DNA sequences of this sample code for an identical CDR3. This chain uses TRBV9 with TRBJ1-1; no reliable D call. V lost 0 bases and J lost 2, with 5 bases in between. The V gene's germline CDR1 is SGDLS and CDR2 YYNGEE. The CDR3 extends over 13 amino acids. The CDR3: CASSVAGNTEAFF. The CDR3 nucleotides are TGTGCCAGCAGCGTAGCCGGCAACACTGAAGCTTTCTTT.

The count of this clone is one. V usage is TRBV7-2 and J usage is TRBJ2-7; no reliable D call. This CDR3 contains 14 residues. The V gene's germline CDR1 is SGHTA and CDR2 FQGNSA. V gave up 1 base and J gave up 2 bases, with 9 bases separating them. CDR3 nucleotide sequence: TGTGCCAGCAGCTTAGAGTTCCCGCCCTACGAGCAGTACTTC. Translating gives CASSLEFPPYEQYF.

V is TRBV10-3 and J is TRBJ1-2; D is undetermined. The CDR3 spans 16 residues. V lost 6 bases and J lost 2, with 19 bases in between. The germline V gene encodes CDR1 ENHRY and CDR2 SYGVKD. The CDR3 nucleotides are TGTGCCATCAGGCCGAGTTCAAGCCTCAACAACTATGGCTACACCTTC. Residues: CAIRPSSSLNNYGYTF.

This sequence joins TRBV5-1 and TRBJ2-3; the match to TRBD1 covers 7 bases. The CDR3 loop spans 14 amino acids. Germline assignment: CDR1 SGHRS and CDR2 YFSETQ. The J segment lost 3 bases and the V segment lost 2 bases, leaving 3 bases of the junction unmatched. The CDR3 bases are TGCGCCAGCAGCTTACCGACAGGGACAGATACGCAGTATTTT. Protein: CASSLPTGTDTQYF.

The CDR3 spells CASDPFRENSNQPQHF. The DNA for the CDR3 is TGTGCCAGTGACCCTTTTCGGGAAAATAGCAATCAGCCCCAGCATTTT. The rearrangement joins TRBV19 to TRBJ1-5; D remains ambiguous. Per germline, CDR1 LNHDA and CDR2 SQIVND (reference sequence). Trimming left V 8 bases short and J 0 bases short, with 17 bases between. CDR3 length equals 16 residues.

About this clone: Distinct nucleotide sequences in the sample also encode this CDR3. The V and J genes are TRBV5-1 and TRBJ2-1; D may correspond to TRBD1 or TRBD2 (6 bases each). CDR1 is SGHRS, CDR2 YFSETQ, per germline. This CDR3 contains 15 residues. Trimming stripped 0 bases from V and 2 bases from J, with 9 bases between. CDR3 coding DNA: TGCGCCAGCAGCTTGGATAGGGGGGCCTACAATGAGCAGTTCTTC. This encodes CASSLDRGAYNEQFF.

The rearrangement links TRBV7-8 to TRBJ2-7, with 7 bases that match TRBD2. CDR3 length: 16 residues. CDR1 is SGHVS and CDR2 is FQNEAQ in the germline V gene. V was clipped by 3 bases and J by 4 bases; unmatched bases: 12. For the CDR3, the DNA is TGTGCCAGCAGCTTTTCCCAGGGCGGGAGTTCGTACGAGCAGTACTTC. Protein product: CASSFSQGGSSYEQYF.

The chain joins TRBV2 to TRBJ2-1; 10 nucleotides agree with TRBD1. The CDR3 has 15 amino acids. The J segment lost 7 bases and the V segment lost 5 bases, leaving 8 bases of the junction unmatched. Germline CDR1 SNHLY, CDR2 FYNNEI. The chain's CDR3 is CASSFETGGKNEQFF. CDR3 bases: TGTGCCAGCAGTTTCGAGACAGGGGGCAAAAATGAGCAGTTCTTC.

Details on this clone: Additional DNA sequences in this sample encode the identical CDR3. V gene TRBV5-6 combines with J gene TRBJ2-7; 8 positions agree with TRBD1. The CDR3 covers 14 residues. After removal of 4 bases from V and 4 bases from J, the junction contained 7 bases not matched to a gene. CDR1 is SGHDT, CDR2 YYEEEE, per germline. The chain's CDR3 is CASSRGQGSYEQYF. CDR3 DNA sequence: TGTGCCAGCAGCCGCGGACAGGGTTCGTACGAGCAGTACTTC.

The chain joins TRBV11-2 to TRBJ1-2; unclear D gene. The V gene's germline CDR1 is SGHAT and CDR2 FQNNGV. The CDR3 spans 13 residues. V lost 5 bases to trimming and J lost 6 bases, with 13 bases between them. This CDR3 is CASSLKNQDGYTF. The CDR3 DNA sequence: TGTGCCAGCAGCCTCAAGAACCAAGATGGCTACACCTTC.

The V call is TRBV7-8, the J call TRBJ2-5; 7 bases fit TRBD2. Germline V gene lookup returns CDR1 SGHVS and CDR2 FQNEAQ. The CDR3 extends over 17 amino acids. V lost 5 bases to trimming and J lost 2 bases; unmatched junction nucleotides: 14. CDR3 sequence reads: CASSQTRTGRAQETQYF. The CDR3 DNA reads as TGTGCCAGCAGCCAGACCAGGACTGGGAGGGCTCAAGAGACCCAGTACTTC.

Comment on this clone: Given a much more abundant clone one base away, this may be a read error. Other DNA sequences from this sample encode an identical CDR3 as well. The J gene is TRBJ1-1, the V gene TRBV5-1; 7 bases match TRBD1. Unmatched junction bases numbered 2, after V lost 2 bases and J lost 4 bases. The V gene's germline CDR1 is SGHRS and CDR2 YFSETQ. The CDR3 length is 13 residues. Here the CDR3 DNA reads TGCGCCAGCAGCTTCGGACAGGTCACTGAAGCTTTCTTT. It encodes CASSFGQVTEAFF.

This rearrangement joins TRBV5-1 to TRBJ2-2; TRBD2 matches at 8 bases. This CDR3 contains 18 residues. V was clipped by 9 bases and J by 5 bases; unmatched bases: 21. Germline V gene lookup returns CDR1 SGHRS and CDR2 YFSETQ. CDR3 in DNA: TGCGCCACTACACCCCTATACGGGAGAGCGGGAGAGACCGGGGAGCTGTTTTTT. This encodes CATTPLYGRAGETGELFF.

V and J are TRBV4-1 and TRBJ1-1; possibly TRBD1 for D (6 bases). The germline gives CDR1 MGHRA, CDR2 YSYEKL. The CDR3 is made up of 12 amino acids. Trimming stripped 4 bases from V and 12 bases from J, with 15 bases between. CDR3 in amino acids: CASSRPGTPPFF. CDR3 in DNA: TGCGCCAGCAGCCGACCCGGGACACCTCCTTTCTTT.

The chain couples TRBV9 to TRBJ1-1; TRBD1 matches at 9 bases. CDR3 length equals 14 residues. V shed 4 bases, J shed 5 bases, and the junction held 6 bases outside the gene matches. CDR1 and CDR2 (germline): SGDLS, YYNGEE. The chain's CDR3 is CASSRGTGMTEAFF. The CDR3 DNA sequence: TGTGCCAGCAGCCGAGGGACAGGGATGACTGAAGCTTTCTTT.